A single sample is the source of the 24 T cell receptor beta chains below, sequenced in a study of cytomegalovirus exposure and HLA in healthy donors. PCR involved 60 Vbeta and 13 Jbeta primers. Only in-frame clones appear in the TCRdb table, and some are missing; sequencing was by immunoSEQ multiplex PCR. The sample consists of some 140,000 clones, under 85% of them appearing once. The sample taken for sequencing was PBMCs. Receptor source: a man between 18 and 29 years old in good health and CMV-seronegative.

The chain joins TRBV18 to TRBJ1-3; D gene unclear. This CDR3 has 13 residues. Trimming pared 6 bases from V and 2 bases from J, leaving 8 bases between. Germline V gene lookup returns CDR1 KGHSH and CDR2 LQKENI. CDR3 protein: CASSELPGNTIYF. In DNA, the CDR3 is TGTGCCAGCTCTGAACTGCCTGGAAACACCATATATTTT.

V usage is TRBV29-1 and J usage is TRBJ2-3; TRBD1 agrees at 7 bases. Germline V gene lookup returns CDR1 SQVTM and CDR2 ANQGSEA. This CDR3 has 13 residues. Trimming removed 4 bases from V and 4 bases from J; junction bases left unmatched: 5. In DNA form, the CDR3 reads TGCAGCGTTGTAACCGACAGGGCAGATACGCAGTATTTT. Protein product: CSVVTDRADTQYF.

The chain recombines TRBV5-8 with TRBJ1-3; D is uncertain. The germline gives CDR1 SGHTS, CDR2 YDEGEE. CDR3 size: 14 residues. V lost 2 bases, J lost 1 base, and 7 bases lay in between. Written as DNA, the CDR3 is TGTGCCAGCAGCTTTGAGAGTTCTGGAAACACCATATATTTT. It is translated as CASSFESSGNTIYF.

This clone showed up just a few times. The J gene is TRBJ2-1, the V gene TRBV6-5; D is ambiguous. CDR3 size: 15 residues. V lost 2 bases and J 0 bases, leaving 8 bases between the germline ends. Germline-derived CDR1 and CDR2 are MNHEY and SVGAGI. The CDR3: CASSYRGNSYNEQFF. The CDR3 bases are TGTGCCAGCAGTTACCGAGGTAACTCCTACAATGAGCAGTTCTTC.

V and J are TRBV4-2 and TRBJ2-3; possibly TRBD2 for D (6 bases). The V and J ends lost 4 bases and 4 bases respectively, with 18 bases between them. The length of the CDR3 is 16 residues. Germline loops: CDR1 LGHNA, CDR2 YNFKEQ. The CDR3 loop reads CASSPNWGESADTQYF. In nucleotides, the CDR3 is TGTGCCAGCAGCCCAAATTGGGGGGAATCGGCAGATACGCAGTATTTT.

The V gene is TRBV7-6, the J gene TRBJ2-7, with D maybe TRBD2 (5 bases). Trimming left V 5 bases short and J 2 bases short, with 19 bases between. The CDR3 extends over 16 amino acids. Germline CDR1 reads SGHVS; CDR2 reads FNYEAQ. The CDR3 region is CASSPSPDGPPYEQYF. CDR3 DNA: TGTGCCAGCAGCCCTAGCCCTGACGGGCCTCCCTACGAGCAGTACTTC.

The gene calls are TRBV7-2 and TRBJ1-2; possible D gene TRBD1, 6 bases. The germline V gene has CDR1 SGHTA and CDR2 FQGNSA. This CDR3 is 14 amino acids long. Trimming removed 5 bases at V and 6 bases at J, with 16 bases between. The DNA for the CDR3 is TGTGCCAGCAGCCCTCGGGGGGCCGATGATGGCTACACCTTC. Encoded protein: CASSPRGADDGYTF.

This clone was seen a few times. The V call is TRBV6-5, the J call TRBJ1-1; 7 bases are a match to TRBD1. The CDR3 loop spans 13 amino acids. J was trimmed by 6 bases and V by 4 bases; bases with no gene match: 5. Germline V CDR1 and CDR2: MNHEY, SVGAGI. CDR3 in amino acids: CASSFRQGPEAFF. The DNA of the CDR3 is TGTGCCAGCAGTTTCCGACAGGGCCCTGAAGCTTTCTTT.

The rearrangement joins TRBV6-6 to TRBJ2-4, with 8 nucleotides matching TRBD1. This CDR3 region has 16 residues. Germline V gene sequence: CDR1 MNHNY, CDR2 SVGAGI (reference sequence). Germline trimming cut 6 bases from V and 3 bases from J; bases unmatched to any gene: 10. The CDR3 loop is CASSIQGELDKNIQYF. The CDR3 bases are TGTGCCAGCAGCATACAGGGGGAGTTAGACAAAAACATTCAGTACTTC.

CDR3 region: CASSMVREGNQPQHF. CDR3 nucleotide sequence: TGTGCCAGTAGTATGGTCCGGGAGGGCAATCAGCCCCAGCATTTT. V gene TRBV19 combines with J gene TRBJ1-5; D gene uncertain. The V end was cut by 3 bases, the J end by 2 bases, with 11 bases between. Germline assignment: CDR1 LNHDA and CDR2 SQIVND (reference sequence). The CDR3 consists of 15 residues.

The rearrangement uses TRBV12-5 and TRBJ2-5; 7 bases line up with TRBD1. This CDR3 spans 13 amino acids. The V and J ends lost 7 bases and 5 bases, in that order; junction bases with no gene match: 7. Per germline, CDR1 LGHNT and CDR2 FRNRAP. CDR3 residues: CASALTGTETQYF. CDR3 DNA sequence: TGTGCTAGTGCTCTGACAGGGACGGAGACCCAGTACTTC. The full variable domain, rest sourced from reference TRBV12-5 and TRBJ2-5, is DARVTQTPRHKVTEMGQEVTMRCQPILGHNTVFWYRQTMMQGLELLAYFRNRAPLDDSGMPKDRFSAEMPDATLATLKIQPSEPRDSAVYFCASALTGTETQYFGPGTRLLVL.

The rearrangement links TRBV2 to TRBJ1-2; 9 bases match TRBD1. Germline CDR1 reads SNHLY; CDR2 reads FYNNEI. V gave up 6 bases and J gave up 5 bases; unmatched junction bases: 10. The CDR3 runs 15 residues. The CDR3 coding sequence is TGTGCCAGCAGGCAAAATGGGGACAGGGCGTATGGCTACACCTTC. Translating it yields CASRQNGDRAYGYTF.

As regards this clone: The junction departs from the called germline gene at one end, perhaps through a read error. The chain combines TRBV7-9 with TRBJ1-1; TRBD1 matches at 7 bases. The CDR3 runs 15 residues. Germline V gene sequence: CDR1 SEHNR, CDR2 FQNEAQ (reference sequence). The CDR3, as DNA: TGTTCCAGCAGCTTTGATAGGGACAGCCTCACTGAAGCTTTCTTT. Protein: CSSSFDRDSLTEAFF.

The chain carries TRBV5-1 and TRBJ2-2; 8 nucleotides agree with TRBD1. V dropped 4 bases and J dropped 2; count of bases not matched to a gene: 10. This CDR3 has 17 residues. Germline CDR1 reads SGHRS; CDR2 reads YFSETQ. In DNA, the CDR3 is TGCGCCAGCAGCGCTGGGACAGGCCGGCTAAACACCGGGGAGCTGTTTTTT. It translates to CASSAGTGRLNTGELFF.

The chain uses TRBV6-5 and TRBJ2-7; possible D gene TRBD1, 5 bases. The length of the CDR3 is 14 residues. Between the trimmed V and J ends, which lost 2 bases and 7 bases, there was a span of 15 bases. CDR1 and CDR2 from the germline V gene are MNHEY and SVGAGI. The CDR3 DNA follows: TGTGCCAGCAGTTACCGGGCAGGGTTGGGAGAGCAGTACTTC. Its translation is CASSYRAGLGEQYF.

This chain joins TRBV27 and TRBJ2-7; 9 nucleotides agree with TRBD1. Germline values: CDR1 MNHEY, CDR2 SMNVEV (reference sequence). The CDR3 runs 14 residues. V was clipped by 6 bases and J by 5 bases; unmatched bases: 8. CDR3 coding DNA: TGTGCCAGCAGAGCCGGGACAGGGTACCACGAGCAGTACTTC. This sequence encodes CASRAGTGYHEQYF.

The V gene is TRBV27, the J gene TRBJ1-1; tentatively, D is TRBD1 (6 bases). The V gene's germline CDR1 is MNHEY and CDR2 SMNVEV (reference sequence). Deletions cut 5 bases from V and 5 bases from J, with 9 bases between. This CDR3 region has 12 residues. DNA of the CDR3: TGTGCCAGCAGTCAAGGGGGAACTGAAGCTTTCTTT. It is translated as CASSQGGTEAFF.

The rearrangement joins TRBV7-9 to TRBJ2-3; 10 bases are shared with TRBD2. V lost 7 bases to trimming and J lost 2 bases; unmatched junction nucleotides: 9. Germline loops: CDR1 SEHNR, CDR2 FQNEAQ (reference sequence). The CDR3 covers 16 residues. The CDR3 region is CASIKRGGEYTDTQYF. In DNA form, the CDR3 reads TGTGCCAGCATCAAGCGGGGGGGGGAATACACAGATACGCAGTATTTT. Using reference TRBV7-9 and TRBJ2-3 for the parts outside the CDR3, the full variable domain is DTGVSQNPRHKITKRGQNVTFRCDPISEHNRLYWYRQTLGQGPEFLTYFQNEAQLEKSRLLSDRFSAERPKGSFSTLEIQRTEQGDSAMYLCASIKRGGEYTDTQYFGPGTRLTVL.

The V and J genes are TRBV4-1 and TRBJ2-6; 7 positions agree with TRBD1. Per the germline V gene, CDR1 is MGHRA and CDR2 is YSYEKL. Germline trimming cut 4 bases from V and 0 bases from J; bases unmatched to any gene: 9. The CDR3 is 18 amino acids. CDR3 sequence reads: CASSLRTGILSGANVLTF. CDR3 coding DNA: TGCGCCAGCAGCCTCCGGACAGGAATCCTCTCTGGGGCCAACGTCCTGACTTTC.

The V call is TRBV5-6, the J call TRBJ1-4; D possibly corresponds to TRBD1 (6 bases). Germline lookup yields CDR1 SGHDT and CDR2 YYEEEE. Trimming took off 2 bases at V and 5 bases at J, with 13 bases between the two ends. CDR3 length: 15 amino acids. The chain's CDR3 is CASSLLNTGNEKLFF. CDR3 DNA sequence: TGTGCCAGCAGCTTACTAAATACAGGGAATGAAAAACTGTTTTTT.

The chain carries TRBV30 and TRBJ1-6; D may be TRBD1 (5 bases). Trimming shortened V by 5 bases and J by 7 bases, and 12 bases separated the two germline ends. CDR1 is GTSNPN and CDR2 is SVGIG in the germline V gene (reference sequence). The CDR3 has 13 residues. The CDR3 region has the DNA TGTGCCTGGGCACCGGACATGAATTCACCCCTCCACTTT. Translation: CAWAPDMNSPLHF.

The CDR3 loop is CASSFGTDGFF. The DNA of the CDR3 is TGTGCCAGCAGCTTTGGGACAGATGGTTTCTTT. V gene TRBV7-2 combines with J gene TRBJ1-1; the match to TRBD1 covers 7 bases. Germline V lookup: CDR1 SGHTA, CDR2 FQGNSA. The CDR3 is 11 amino acids. With 3 bases clipped from V and 13 bases from J, the junction kept 5 bases outside the gene matches.

V gene TRBV29-1 combines with J gene TRBJ2-7; TRBD1 matches 10 bases. The V gene end was trimmed by 7 bases and the J gene end by 1 base; junction bases not matched to a gene: 7. Looked up from germline, CDR1 is SQVTM and CDR2 is ANQGSEA. This CDR3 comprises 14 residues. CDR3 in amino acids: CSATGQGNSYEQYF. The CDR3 DNA reads TGCAGCGCCACGGGACAGGGGAATTCCTACGAGCAGTACTTC.

The chain carries TRBV6-5 and TRBJ2-3, with 7 bases fitting TRBD2. Germline CDR1 MNHEY, CDR2 SVGAGI. The CDR3 covers 14 residues. In DNA form, the CDR3 reads TGTGCTGTGGGGCGGGGGATTAGCACAGATACGCAGTATTTT. This codes for CAVGRGISTDTQYF.